This T cell receptor (beta chain) was sequenced during a study of T cells in Graves' hyperthyroidism and ophthalmopathy. After removal of 0 bases from V and 5 bases from J, the junction contained 6 bases not matched to a gene. The CDR3 runs to 15 residues. Germline CDR1 reads SGHDN; CDR2 reads FVKESK. TCR beta CDR3 regions were amplified from RNA transcripts. TCR CDR3 regions were first amplified by RT-PCR with HTBI primers. TCRdb independently ran MiXCR on the multiplex PCR reads; one entry per CDR3 protein. The table shows about 200,000 distinct CDR3 sequences, with about a sixth occurring only once.

The chain carries TRBV14 and TRBJ1-1; 7 bases agree with TRBD1. The TCR originated in a woman between 50 and 59 years old with Graves' hyperthyroidism. Sequenced material: blood. The CDR3 here is CASSQDLGGMTEAFF. The DNA of the CDR3 is TGTGCCAGCAGCCAAGATTTAGGGGGCATGACTGAAGCTTTCTTT.